This T cell receptor beta chain was sequenced during a study of blood T cells in healthy people across ages. Overall study results and limits: There were more naive CD4+ cells and higher diversity in long-lived donors than in aged donors.

This clonotype has at least ten counts. Its antigen is not known. The authors ran a second PCR of roughly 7 to 11 cycles using a sample-barcoded 5' primer and a J-beta primer mix. MiXCR, run by TCRdb on the 5' RACE reads, gives a single entry per CDR3 protein. The data hold 380,000 or so distinct CDR3 sequences, with roughly half observed a single time. Trimming pared 0 bases from V and 4 bases from J, leaving 13 bases between. The germline CDR1 and CDR2 sequences are MNHEY and SVGAGI. The CDR3 contains 15 residues. At least 7 million PBMCs were isolated per sample. Per sample, no less than 5 micrograms of total RNA were extracted.

This sequence originates from a man aged 60 to 75 in good health. The sequencing sample was made of blood. The chain recombines TRBV6-5 with TRBJ2-7; D is uncertain. CDR3 coding DNA: TGTGCCAGCAGTTACTCGATACTGGGTTTGTACGAGCAGTACTTC. This translates into CASSYSILGLYEQYF.